This T cell receptor (beta chain) was found in a study of OX40 agonist ivuxolimab in advanced cancers. Profiled with immunoSEQ multiplex PCR; TCRdb holds only in-frame clones, not every one. In the table there are some 100,000 clones, around 93% of which are singletons. The CDR3 runs to 15 residues. Per the germline V gene, CDR1 is KGHSH and CDR2 is LQKENI. Trimming stripped 3 bases from V and 2 bases from J, with 11 bases between. The source is an adult with an advanced solid tumor such as melanoma, head and neck, liver or kidney cancer. This chain uses TRBV18 with TRBJ1-3; the D gene is possibly TRBD1 (6 bases). The sequencing used CD4+ or CD8+ T cells sorted from blood, collected in a trial of the OX40 agonist ivuxolimab. DNA of the CDR3: TGTGCCAGCTCACCCATAGGGGGACCTGGAAACACCATATATTTT. It yields the protein CASSPIGGPGNTIYF.